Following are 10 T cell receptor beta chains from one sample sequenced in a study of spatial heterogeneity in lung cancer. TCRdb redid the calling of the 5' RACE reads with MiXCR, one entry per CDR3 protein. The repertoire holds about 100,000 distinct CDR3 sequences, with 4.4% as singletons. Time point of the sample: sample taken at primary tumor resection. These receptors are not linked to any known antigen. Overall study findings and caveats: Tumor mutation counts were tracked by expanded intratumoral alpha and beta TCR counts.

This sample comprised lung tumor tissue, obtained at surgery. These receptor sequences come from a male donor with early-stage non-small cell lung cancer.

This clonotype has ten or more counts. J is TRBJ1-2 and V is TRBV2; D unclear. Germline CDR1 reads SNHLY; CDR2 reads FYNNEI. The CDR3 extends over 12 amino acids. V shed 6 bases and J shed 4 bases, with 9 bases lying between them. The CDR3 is CASSGDSYGYTF. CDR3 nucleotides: TGTGCCAGCAGCGGGGATAGCTATGGCTACACCTTC.

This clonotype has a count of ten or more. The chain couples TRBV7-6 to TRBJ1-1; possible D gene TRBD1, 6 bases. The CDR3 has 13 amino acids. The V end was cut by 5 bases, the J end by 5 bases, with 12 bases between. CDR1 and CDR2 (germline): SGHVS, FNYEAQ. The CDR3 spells CASSGTIGTEAFF. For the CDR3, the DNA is TGTGCCAGCAGCGGGACAATTGGTACTGAAGCTTTCTTT.

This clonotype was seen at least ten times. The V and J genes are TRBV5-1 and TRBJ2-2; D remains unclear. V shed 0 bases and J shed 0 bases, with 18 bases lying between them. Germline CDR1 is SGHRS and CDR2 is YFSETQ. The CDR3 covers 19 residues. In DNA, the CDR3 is TGCGCCAGCAGCTTGGCCCCCACGTACGGCAGCGCGAACACCGGGGAGCTGTTTTTT. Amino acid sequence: CASSLAPTYGSANTGELFF.

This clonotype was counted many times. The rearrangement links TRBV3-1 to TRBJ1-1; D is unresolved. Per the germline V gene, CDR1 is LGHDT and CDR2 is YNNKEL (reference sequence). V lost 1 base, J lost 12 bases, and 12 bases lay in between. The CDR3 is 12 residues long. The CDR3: CASSQGGRETFF. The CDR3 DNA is TGTGCCAGCAGCCAAGGAGGGAGGGAAACTTTCTTT.

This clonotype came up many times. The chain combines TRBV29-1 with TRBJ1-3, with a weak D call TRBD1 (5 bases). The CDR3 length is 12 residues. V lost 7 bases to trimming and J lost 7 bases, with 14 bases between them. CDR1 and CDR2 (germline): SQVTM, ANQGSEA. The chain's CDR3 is CSGLTDGNTIYF. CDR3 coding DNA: TGCAGCGGATTGACAGACGGGAACACCATATATTTT. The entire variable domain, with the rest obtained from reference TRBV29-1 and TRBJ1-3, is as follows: SAVISQKPSRDICQRGTSLTIQCQVDSQVTMMFWYRQQPGQSLTLIATANQGSEATYESGFVIDKFPISRPNLTFSTLTVSNMSPEDSSIYLCSGLTDGNTIYFGEGSWLTVV.

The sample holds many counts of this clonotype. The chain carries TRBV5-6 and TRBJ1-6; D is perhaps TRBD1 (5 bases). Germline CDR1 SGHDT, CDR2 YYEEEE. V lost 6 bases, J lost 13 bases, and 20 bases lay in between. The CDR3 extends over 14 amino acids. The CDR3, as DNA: TGTGCCAGCACCCCTGGGGCCCACCTTCAGCCCCTCCACTTT. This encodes CASTPGAHLQPLHF.

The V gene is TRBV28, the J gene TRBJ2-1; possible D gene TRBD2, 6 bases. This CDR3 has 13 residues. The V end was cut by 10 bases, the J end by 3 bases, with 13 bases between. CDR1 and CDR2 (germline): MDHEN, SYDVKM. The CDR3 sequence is CATVGGSYNEQFF. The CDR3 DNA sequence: TGTGCCACCGTAGGAGGGAGCTACAATGAGCAGTTCTTC.

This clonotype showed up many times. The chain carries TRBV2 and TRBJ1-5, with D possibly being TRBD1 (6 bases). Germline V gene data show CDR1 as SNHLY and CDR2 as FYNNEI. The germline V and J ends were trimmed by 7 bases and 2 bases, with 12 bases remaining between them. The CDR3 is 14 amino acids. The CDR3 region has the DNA TGTGCCAGCAATAGAGGGGGTGGCAATCAGCCCCAGCATTTT. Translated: CASNRGGGNQPQHF.

CDR3: CASRDRRTIDGELFF. CDR3 DNA sequence: TGTGCCAGCCGGGACAGGCGGACTATAGACGGGGAGCTGTTTTTT. The chain uses TRBV5-8 and TRBJ2-2; 8 positions match TRBD1. Per the germline V gene, CDR1 is SGHTS and CDR2 is YDEGEE. This CDR3 is built from 15 residues. With V trimmed by 7 bases and J by 7 bases, 12 bases remained unmatched.

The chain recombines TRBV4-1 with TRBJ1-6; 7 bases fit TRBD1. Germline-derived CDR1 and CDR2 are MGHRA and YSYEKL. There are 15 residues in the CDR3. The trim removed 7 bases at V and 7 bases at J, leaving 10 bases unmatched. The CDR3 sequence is CASKPGQRTNSPLHF. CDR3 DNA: TGCGCCAGCAAGCCGGGACAGAGGACGAATTCACCCCTCCACTTT.